A single sample is the source of the 25 T cell receptor beta chains below, sequenced in a study of CD8 T cells in Susac syndrome. Reverse transcription used roughly 0.5 to 1 ug RNA and random hexamers. In TCRdb, the immunoSEQ multiplex PCR reads were re-called with MiXCR into one record per CDR3 protein. Of tens of thousands of distinct CDR3 sequences in the sample, 90% to 95% were seen once. The sequencing sample was made of CD4+ T cells from PBMCs. These receptors all stem from a human donor with Susac syndrome.

The CDR3 DNA reads as TGCAGTGCCCAGCAGGGGGCGCAGACCGGGGAGCTGTTTTTT. This encodes CSAQQGAQTGELFF. V is TRBV20-1 and J is TRBJ2-2; 8 bases are a match to TRBD1. This CDR3 is 14 amino acids long. Looked up from germline, CDR1 is DFQATT and CDR2 is SNEGSKA (reference sequence). The V segment lost 6 bases and the J segment 5 bases; nucleotides outside the gene matches: 8.

The CDR3 nucleotides read TGTGCCAGCAGTTACGGAACGGCGGACACCGGGGAGCTGTTTTTT. Its protein is CASSYGTADTGELFF. J is TRBJ2-2 and V is TRBV6-5; no firm D call. V shed 2 bases and J shed 3 bases, with 10 bases lying between them. CDR1 and CDR2 (germline): MNHEY, SVGAGI. The CDR3 loop spans 15 amino acids.

The chain joins TRBV29-1 to TRBJ1-2, with D maybe TRBD1 (5 bases). CDR1 and CDR2 (germline): SQVTM, ANQGSEA. Trimming took off 4 bases at V and 5 bases at J, with 17 bases between the two ends. This CDR3 spans 14 amino acids. In DNA form, the CDR3 reads TGCAGCGTTGGATCTTCCGGGACGGAATATGGCTACACCTTC. Encoded protein: CSVGSSGTEYGYTF.

The CDR3 sequence is CAWKSGQGLSGANVLTF. The DNA for the CDR3 is TGTGCCTGGAAGTCGGGACAGGGCCTATCTGGGGCCAACGTCCTGACTTTC. The V call is TRBV30, the J call TRBJ2-6; TRBD1 agrees at 9 bases. This CDR3 contains 17 residues. V dropped 4 bases and J dropped 1; count of bases not matched to a gene: 8. Germline CDR1 GTSNPN, CDR2 SVGIG (reference sequence).

The J gene is TRBJ1-4, the V gene TRBV2, with 7 bases matching TRBD1. This CDR3 spans 14 amino acids. The junction had 6 bases not matched to a gene; V was cut back by 6 bases and J by 5 bases. The germline gives CDR1 SNHLY, CDR2 FYNNEI. The CDR3 nucleotides are TGTGCCAGCAGGGCCCAGGGGGTCAATGAAAAACTGTTTTTT. It is translated as CASRAQGVNEKLFF.

V is TRBV5-1 and J is TRBJ2-7, with D perhaps assigned TRBD1 or TRBD2 (5 bases each). V was trimmed by 0 bases and J by 4 bases, leaving 17 bases between them. From germline, CDR1 is SGHRS and CDR2 YFSETQ. The CDR3 runs to 16 residues. In DNA, the CDR3 is TGCGCCAGCAGCTTGGGGGCCTCGGGACCCTCGTACGAGCAGTACTTC. This codes for CASSLGASGPSYEQYF.

The rearrangement uses TRBV7-2 and TRBJ2-7; 12 bases are a match to TRBD1. Germline V lookup: CDR1 SGHTA, CDR2 FQGNSA. The CDR3 covers 15 residues. J lost 6 bases, V lost 8 bases, and 11 bases had no gene match. Written as DNA, the CDR3 is TGTGCCAGCCGGCCCGGGACAGGGGGCTGGGGCGAGCAGTACTTC. Encoded protein: CASRPGTGGWGEQYF.

The chain recombines TRBV6-2 or TRBV6-3 with TRBJ2-7; 12 nucleotides match TRBD1. Germline CDR1 MNHEY, CDR2 SVGEGT. The trim removed 6 bases at V and 5 bases at J, leaving 11 bases unmatched. There are 16 residues in the CDR3. The DNA for the CDR3 is TGTGCCAGCAGCTCATACGCCGGGACAGGGGGCCACGAGCAGTACTTC. It yields the protein CASSSYAGTGGHEQYF.

The chain has TRBV20-1 and TRBJ2-1, with D perhaps matching TRBD1 (5 bases). The V and J ends lost 5 bases and 9 bases respectively, with 17 bases between them. The germline gives CDR1 DFQATT, CDR2 SNEGSKA (reference sequence). The CDR3 runs to 13 residues. The CDR3 loop is CSAPRALMGEQFF. DNA for the CDR3: TGCAGTGCTCCCAGGGCCCTTATGGGTGAGCAGTTCTTC.

The chain has TRBV4-1 and TRBJ2-5, with unresolved D. The V gene lost 0 bases and the J gene lost 2 bases, with 10 bases spanning the gap. Germline V gene data show CDR1 as MGHRA and CDR2 as YSYEKL. The CDR3 runs to 15 residues. The CDR3 loop is CASSQEAAAQETQYF. CDR3 nucleotide sequence: TGCGCCAGCAGCCAAGAGGCAGCTGCTCAAGAGACCCAGTACTTC.

The genes are TRBV3-1 and TRBJ2-4, with D uncertain. This CDR3 spans 14 amino acids. From germline, CDR1 is LGHDT and CDR2 YNNKEL (reference sequence). V was clipped by 3 bases and J by 2 bases, with 8 bases between them. CDR3 sequence: CASSQKGTKNIQYF. The DNA of the CDR3 is TGTGCCAGCAGCCAGAAGGGTACCAAAAACATTCAGTACTTC.

The rearrangement links TRBV29-1 to TRBJ2-1; 9 bases agree with TRBD1. The CDR3 extends over 15 amino acids. J lost 9 bases, V lost 6 bases, and 15 bases had no gene match. CDR1 is SQVTM, CDR2 ANQGSEA, per germline. In nucleotides, the CDR3 is TGCAGCGTATTGGGGACCGGACAGGGGTCCGGTGAGCAGTTCTTC. This gives the protein CSVLGTGQGSGEQFF.

This clonotype was detected only once. This chain uses TRBV12-3 or TRBV12-4 with TRBJ2-2; 8 bases are a match to TRBD1. This CDR3 region has 15 residues. After removal of 6 bases from V and 1 base from J, the junction contained 4 bases not matched to a gene. The CDR3 sequence: CASSAGTGNTGELFF. For the CDR3, the DNA is TGTGCCAGCAGCGCCGGGACAGGGAACACCGGGGAGCTGTTTTTT.

V usage is TRBV18 and J usage is TRBJ2-7; tentatively, D is TRBD1 or TRBD2 (5 bases each). With 3 bases removed from V and 3 bases from J, the gap between germline ends came to 6 bases. There are 12 residues in the CDR3. Germline V lookup: CDR1 KGHSH, CDR2 LQKENI. The CDR3 protein is CASSPGVYEQYF. The CDR3, as DNA: TGTGCCAGCTCACCGGGGGTCTACGAGCAGTACTTC.

V gene TRBV29-1 combines with J gene TRBJ2-5; TRBD1 matches at 9 bases. Germline V gene data show CDR1 as SQVTM and CDR2 as ANQGSEA. This CDR3 contains 14 residues. J lost 5 bases, V lost 5 bases, and 9 bases had no gene match. The CDR3 coding sequence is TGCAGCGTTCTAGTGGCGGGGACAGGGGAGACCCAGTACTTC. Protein: CSVLVAGTGETQYF.

The chain joins TRBV5-1 to TRBJ2-7, with D uncertain. Trimming stripped 0 bases from V and 5 bases from J, with 12 bases between. CDR1 is SGHRS, CDR2 YFSETQ, per germline. The CDR3 consists of 14 residues. The CDR3 protein is CASSLGRTKNEQYF. DNA for the CDR3: TGCGCCAGCAGCTTGGGACGGACGAAGAACGAGCAGTACTTC.

V gene TRBV5-1 combines with J gene TRBJ2-3; D not certain. The CDR3 is 16 residues long. The germline V gene has CDR1 SGHRS and CDR2 YFSETQ. V lost 0 bases to trimming and J lost 6 bases, with 17 bases between them. For the CDR3, the DNA is TGCGCCAGCAGCTTGGACCCCGGGCAGGATACGGATACGCAGTATTTT. Protein sequence: CASSLDPGQDTDTQYF. Drawing the rest from reference TRBV5-1 and TRBJ2-3, the complete variable domain is KAGVTQTPRYLIKTRGQQVTLSCSPISGHRSVSWYQQTPGQGLQFLFEYFSETQRNKGNFPGRFSGRQFSNSRSEMNVSTLELGDSALYLCASSLDPGQDTDTQYFGPGTRLTVL.

The J gene is TRBJ2-3, the V gene TRBV29-1, with D maybe TRBD2 (6 bases). Germline assignment: CDR1 SQVTM and CDR2 ANQGSEA. The CDR3 consists of 13 residues. Trimming stripped 3 bases from V and 2 bases from J, with 9 bases between. The CDR3 region has the DNA TGCAGCGTTGACGGAGGGAACACAGATACGCAGTATTTT. This translates into CSVDGGNTDTQYF.

V gene TRBV12-3 or TRBV12-4 combines with J gene TRBJ2-2; tentative D call: TRBD1 (6 bases). The CDR3 has 14 amino acids. V lost 3 bases and J lost 5, with 10 bases in between. The CDR3 region has the DNA TGTGCCAGCAGTTTGGGACAAAGAACCGGGGAGCTGTTTTTT. This codes for CASSLGQRTGELFF.

J is TRBJ2-3 and V is TRBV20-1; D unresolved. The CDR3 has 12 amino acids. V was clipped by 5 bases and J by 4 bases, with 10 bases between them. The germline V gene has CDR1 DFQATT and CDR2 SNEGSKA (reference sequence). CDR3 sequence reads: CSAGYEADTQYF. CDR3 nucleotide sequence: TGCAGTGCTGGCTATGAGGCAGATACGCAGTATTTT.

The CDR3 bases are TGTGCCAGCGGCATGGAGTTCTCCTACGAGCAGTACTTC. Translated: CASGMEFSYEQYF. The chain has TRBV5-6 and TRBJ2-7; no clear D gene. The CDR3 is made up of 13 amino acids. The germline V gene has CDR1 SGHDT and CDR2 YYEEEE. The V end lost 7 bases, the J end lost 0 bases, and 11 bases lay between the germline ends.

V usage is TRBV11-1 and J usage is TRBJ2-2, with 10 bases matching TRBD2. The ends lost 2 bases at V and 0 bases at J; junction bases unmatched: 18. From germline, CDR1 is SGHAT and CDR2 FQDESV (reference sequence). The CDR3 covers 22 residues. CDR3: CASSLMGGAGGITLANTGELFF. For the CDR3, the DNA is TGTGCCAGCAGCTTAATGGGTGGAGCGGGGGGGATAACCCTCGCGAACACCGGGGAGCTGTTTTTT.

The chain links TRBV7-2 to TRBJ1-2, with a possible D match to TRBD1 (5 bases). The V gene lost 0 bases and the J gene lost 2 bases, with 7 bases spanning the gap. The germline gives CDR1 SGHTA, CDR2 FQGNSA. This CDR3 comprises 14 residues. CDR3 region: CASSLARGNYGYTF. CDR3 nucleotides: TGTGCCAGCAGCTTAGCACGGGGGAACTATGGCTACACCTTC.

This clonotype showed up just once. The rearrangement uses TRBV7-9 and TRBJ2-6, with D possibly TRBD1 on 6 matching bases. V lost 2 bases and J lost 4, with 18 bases in between. Per the germline V gene, CDR1 is SEHNR and CDR2 is FQNEAQ (reference sequence). The CDR3 has 18 amino acids. The chain's CDR3 is CASSLPWAGESGANVLTF. CDR3 DNA: TGTGCCAGCAGCTTACCCTGGGCAGGGGAGTCCGGGGCCAACGTCCTGACTTTC.

The chain combines TRBV12-3 or TRBV12-4 with TRBJ1-6, with unresolved D. V lost 6 bases and J 12 bases, leaving 12 bases between the germline ends. The CDR3 is 12 amino acids. DNA for the CDR3: TGTGCCAGCAGCTTCTCCCGGTTACCCCTCCACTTT. It specifies CASSFSRLPLHF.